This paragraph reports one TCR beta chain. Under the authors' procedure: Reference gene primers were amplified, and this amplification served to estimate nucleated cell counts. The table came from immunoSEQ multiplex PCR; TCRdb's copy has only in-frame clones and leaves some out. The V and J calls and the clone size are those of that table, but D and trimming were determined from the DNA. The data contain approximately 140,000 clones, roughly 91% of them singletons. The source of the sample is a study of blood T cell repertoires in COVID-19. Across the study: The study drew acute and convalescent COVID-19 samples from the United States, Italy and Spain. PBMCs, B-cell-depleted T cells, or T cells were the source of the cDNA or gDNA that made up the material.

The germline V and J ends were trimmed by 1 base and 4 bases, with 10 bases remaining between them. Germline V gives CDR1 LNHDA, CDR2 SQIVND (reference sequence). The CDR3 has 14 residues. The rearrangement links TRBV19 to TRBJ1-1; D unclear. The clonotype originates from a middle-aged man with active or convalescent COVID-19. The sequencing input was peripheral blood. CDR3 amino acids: CASSIVNSFTEAFF. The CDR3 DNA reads TGTGCCAGTAGTATAGTAAACAGTTTCACTGAAGCTTTCTTT.